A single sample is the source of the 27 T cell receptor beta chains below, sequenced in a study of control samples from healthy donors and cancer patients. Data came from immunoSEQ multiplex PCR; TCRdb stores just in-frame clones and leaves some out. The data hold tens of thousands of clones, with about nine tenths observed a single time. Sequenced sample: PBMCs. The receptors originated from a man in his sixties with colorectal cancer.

CDR3 nucleotides: TGTGCCAGCAGCGTTGGAGAAACCTCCTCACCCCTCCACTTT. Its translation is CASSVGETSSPLHF. J is TRBJ1-6 and V is TRBV9; D gene ambiguous. CDR1 is SGDLS, CDR2 YYNGEE, per germline. V was shortened by 2 bases and J by 10 bases, with 13 bases between the two germline ends. This CDR3 has 14 residues.

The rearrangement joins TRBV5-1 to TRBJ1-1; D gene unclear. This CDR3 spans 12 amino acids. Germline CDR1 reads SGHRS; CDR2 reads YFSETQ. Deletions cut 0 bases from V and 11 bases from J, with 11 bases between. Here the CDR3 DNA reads TGCGCCAGCAGCTTGGTGGGAAATCGGGCTTTCTTT. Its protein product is CASSLVGNRAFF.

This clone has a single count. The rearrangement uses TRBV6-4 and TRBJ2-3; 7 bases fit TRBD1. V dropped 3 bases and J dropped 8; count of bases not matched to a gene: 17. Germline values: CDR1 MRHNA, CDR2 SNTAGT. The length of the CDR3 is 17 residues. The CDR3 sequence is CASSEVLTGTTRATQYF. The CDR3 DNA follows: TGTGCCAGCAGTGAGGTCCTGACAGGGACCACCCGAGCTACGCAGTATTTT.

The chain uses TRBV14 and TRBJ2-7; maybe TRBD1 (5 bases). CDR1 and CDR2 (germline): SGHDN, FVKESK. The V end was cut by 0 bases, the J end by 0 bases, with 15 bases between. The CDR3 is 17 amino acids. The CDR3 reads CASSQDLSPGYSYEQYF. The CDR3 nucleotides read TGTGCCAGCAGCCAAGATCTGTCCCCAGGGTACTCCTACGAGCAGTACTTC.

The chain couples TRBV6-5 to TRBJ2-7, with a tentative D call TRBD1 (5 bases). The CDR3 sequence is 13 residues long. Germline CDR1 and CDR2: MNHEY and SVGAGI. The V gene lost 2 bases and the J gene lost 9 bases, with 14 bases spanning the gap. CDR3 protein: CASSYGREYGQYF. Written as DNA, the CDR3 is TGTGCCAGCAGTTACGGCAGGGAATATGGGCAGTACTTC.

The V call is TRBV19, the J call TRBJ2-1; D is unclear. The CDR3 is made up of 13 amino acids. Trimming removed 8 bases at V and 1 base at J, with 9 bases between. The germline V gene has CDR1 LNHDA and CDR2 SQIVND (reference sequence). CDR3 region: CASSGDSYNEQFF. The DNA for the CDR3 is TGTGCCAGTTCCGGAGATTCCTACAATGAGCAGTTCTTC. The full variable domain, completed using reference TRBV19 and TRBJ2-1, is DGGITQSPKYLFRKEGQNVTLSCEQNLNHDAMYWYRQDPGQGLRLIYYSQIVNDFQKGDIAEGYSVSREKKESFPLTVTSAQKNPTAFYLCASSGDSYNEQFFGPGTRLTVL.

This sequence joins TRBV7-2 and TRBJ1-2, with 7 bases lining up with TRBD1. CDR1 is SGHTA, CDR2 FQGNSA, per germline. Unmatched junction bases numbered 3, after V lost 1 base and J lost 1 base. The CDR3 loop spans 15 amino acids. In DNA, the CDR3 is TGTGCCAGCAGCTTAGGACAGGGTCTTAACTATGGCTACACCTTC. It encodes CASSLGQGLNYGYTF.

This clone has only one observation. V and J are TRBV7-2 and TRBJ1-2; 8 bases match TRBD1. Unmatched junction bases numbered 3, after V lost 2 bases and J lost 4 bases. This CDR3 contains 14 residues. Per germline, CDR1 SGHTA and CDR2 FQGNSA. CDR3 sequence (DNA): TGTGCCAGCAGCTTAAGGACAGGGAGCTATGGCTACACCTTC. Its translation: CASSLRTGSYGYTF.

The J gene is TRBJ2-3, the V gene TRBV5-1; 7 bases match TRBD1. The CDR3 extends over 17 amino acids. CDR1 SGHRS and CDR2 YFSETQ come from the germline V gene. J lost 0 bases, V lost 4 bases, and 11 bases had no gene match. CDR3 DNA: TGCGCCAGCAGCCCGCTCGGGACAGCCACTAGCACAGATACGCAGTATTTT. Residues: CASSPLGTATSTDTQYF.

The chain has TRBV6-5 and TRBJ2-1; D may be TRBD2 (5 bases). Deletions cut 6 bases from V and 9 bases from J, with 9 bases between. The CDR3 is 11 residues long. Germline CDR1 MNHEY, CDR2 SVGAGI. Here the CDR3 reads CASSLRGEQFF. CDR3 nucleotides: TGTGCCAGCAGCCTCCGGGGTGAGCAGTTCTTC.

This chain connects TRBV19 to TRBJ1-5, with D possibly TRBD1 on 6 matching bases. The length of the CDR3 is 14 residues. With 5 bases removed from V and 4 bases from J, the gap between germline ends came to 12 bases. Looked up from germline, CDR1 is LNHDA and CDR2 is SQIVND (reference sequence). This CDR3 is CASSLQGGNQPQHF. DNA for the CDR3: TGTGCCAGTAGTCTACAGGGAGGTAATCAGCCCCAGCATTTT.

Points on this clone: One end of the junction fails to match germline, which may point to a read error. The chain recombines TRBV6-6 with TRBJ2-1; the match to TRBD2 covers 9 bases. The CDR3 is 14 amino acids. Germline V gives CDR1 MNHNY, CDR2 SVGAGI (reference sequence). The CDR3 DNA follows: TGCGCCGGGTCGGCGGGGGGGATCTACAATGAGCAGTTCTTC. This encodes CAGSAGGIYNEQFF.

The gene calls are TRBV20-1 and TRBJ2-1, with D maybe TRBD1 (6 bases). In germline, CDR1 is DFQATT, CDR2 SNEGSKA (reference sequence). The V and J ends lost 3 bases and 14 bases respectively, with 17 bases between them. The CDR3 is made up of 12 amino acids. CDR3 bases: TGCAGTGCTAGTCTTGGTGGGGGACAAGAGTTCTTC. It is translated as CSASLGGGQEFF.

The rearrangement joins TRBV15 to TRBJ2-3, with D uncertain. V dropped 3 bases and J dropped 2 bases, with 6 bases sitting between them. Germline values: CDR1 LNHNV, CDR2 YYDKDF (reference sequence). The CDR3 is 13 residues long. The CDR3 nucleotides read TGTGCCACCAGCAGCCGAGCCACAGATACGCAGTATTTT. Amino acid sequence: CATSSRATDTQYF.

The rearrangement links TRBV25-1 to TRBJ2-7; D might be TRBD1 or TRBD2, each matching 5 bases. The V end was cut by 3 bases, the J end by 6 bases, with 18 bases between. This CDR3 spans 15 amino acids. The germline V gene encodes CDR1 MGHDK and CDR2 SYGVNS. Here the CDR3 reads CASSEAGAIKAEQYF. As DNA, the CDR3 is TGTGCCAGCAGTGAGGCCGGGGCAATAAAGGCCGAGCAGTACTTC.

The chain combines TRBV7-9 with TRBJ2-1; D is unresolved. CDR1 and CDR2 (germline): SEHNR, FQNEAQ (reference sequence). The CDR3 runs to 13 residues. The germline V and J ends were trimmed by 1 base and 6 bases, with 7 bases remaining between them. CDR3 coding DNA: TGTGCCAGCAGCTTAGGGCCGGGCAATGAGCAGTTCTTC. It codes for CASSLGPGNEQFF.

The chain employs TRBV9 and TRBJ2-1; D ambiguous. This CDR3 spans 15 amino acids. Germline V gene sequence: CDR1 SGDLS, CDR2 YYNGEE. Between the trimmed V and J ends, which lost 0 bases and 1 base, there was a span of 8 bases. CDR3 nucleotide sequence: TGTGCCAGCAGCGTAGTATTGGGGTCCTACAATGAGCAGTTCTTC. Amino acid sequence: CASSVVLGSYNEQFF. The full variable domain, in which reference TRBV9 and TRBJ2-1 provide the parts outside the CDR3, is DSGVTQTPKHLITATGQRVTLRCSPRSGDLSVYWYQQSLDQGLQFLIQYYNGEERAKGNILERFSAQQFPDLHSELNLSSLELGDSALYFCASSVVLGSYNEQFFGPGTRLTVL.

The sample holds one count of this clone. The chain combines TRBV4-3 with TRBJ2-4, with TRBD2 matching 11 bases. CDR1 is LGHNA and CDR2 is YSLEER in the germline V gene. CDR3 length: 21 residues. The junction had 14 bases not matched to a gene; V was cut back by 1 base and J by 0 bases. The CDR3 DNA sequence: TGCGCCAGCAGCCAAGTTTTACTAGCGGGGGCTTCGAGGGTAGCCAAAAACATTCAGTACTTC. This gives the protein CASSQVLLAGASRVAKNIQYF.

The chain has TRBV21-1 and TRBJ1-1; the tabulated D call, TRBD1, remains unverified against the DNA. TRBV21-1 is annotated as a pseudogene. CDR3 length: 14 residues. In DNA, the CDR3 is TGTGCCAGCAGCAAAGGGGCAGGGTGGACTGAAGCTTTCTTT. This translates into CASSKGAGWTEAFF.

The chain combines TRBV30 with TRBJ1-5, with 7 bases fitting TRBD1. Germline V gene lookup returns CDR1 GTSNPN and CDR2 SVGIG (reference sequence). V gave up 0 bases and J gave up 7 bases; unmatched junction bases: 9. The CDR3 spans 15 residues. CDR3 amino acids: CAWSVGGGARQPQHF. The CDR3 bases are TGTGCCTGGAGTGTTGGAGGGGGCGCGCGGCAGCCCCAGCATTTT.

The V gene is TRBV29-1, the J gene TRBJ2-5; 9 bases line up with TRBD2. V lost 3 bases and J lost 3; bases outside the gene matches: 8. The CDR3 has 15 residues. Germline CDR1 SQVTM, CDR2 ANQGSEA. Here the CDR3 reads CSVDGLAGKEETQYF. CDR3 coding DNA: TGCAGCGTTGATGGCCTAGCGGGGAAAGAAGAGACCCAGTACTTC.

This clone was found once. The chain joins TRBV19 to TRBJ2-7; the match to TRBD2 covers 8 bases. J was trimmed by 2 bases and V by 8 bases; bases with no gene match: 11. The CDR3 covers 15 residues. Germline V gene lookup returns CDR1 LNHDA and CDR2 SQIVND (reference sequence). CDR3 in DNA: TGTGCCAGTGCCCTTAGCGGGGTCACCCCCTACGAGCAGTACTTC. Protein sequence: CASALSGVTPYEQYF.

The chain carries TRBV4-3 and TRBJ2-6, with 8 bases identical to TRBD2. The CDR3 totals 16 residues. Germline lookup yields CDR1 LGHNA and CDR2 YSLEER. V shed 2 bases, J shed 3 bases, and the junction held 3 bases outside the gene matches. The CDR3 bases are TGCGCCAGCAGCCAACAGGGGACTAGTGGGGCCAACGTCCTGACTTTC. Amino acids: CASSQQGTSGANVLTF.

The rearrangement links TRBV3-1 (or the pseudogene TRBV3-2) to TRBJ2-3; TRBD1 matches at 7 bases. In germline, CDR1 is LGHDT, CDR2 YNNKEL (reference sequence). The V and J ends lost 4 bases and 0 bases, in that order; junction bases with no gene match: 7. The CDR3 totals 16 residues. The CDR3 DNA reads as TGTGCCAGCAGCCCTCGACAGGGCCCGAGCACAGATACGCAGTATTTT. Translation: CASSPRQGPSTDTQYF.

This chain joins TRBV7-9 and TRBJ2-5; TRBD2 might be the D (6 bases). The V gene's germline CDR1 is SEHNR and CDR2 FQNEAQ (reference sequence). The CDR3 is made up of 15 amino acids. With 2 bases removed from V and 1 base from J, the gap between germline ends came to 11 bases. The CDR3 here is CASSLRGSFQETQYF. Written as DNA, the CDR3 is TGTGCCAGCAGCTTACGGGGGTCATTCCAAGAGACCCAGTACTTC.

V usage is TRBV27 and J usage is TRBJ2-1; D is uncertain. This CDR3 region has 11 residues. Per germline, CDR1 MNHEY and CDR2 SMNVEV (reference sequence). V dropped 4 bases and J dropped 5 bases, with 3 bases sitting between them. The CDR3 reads CASSYHNEQFF. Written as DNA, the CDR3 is TGTGCCAGCAGTTACCACAATGAGCAGTTCTTC.

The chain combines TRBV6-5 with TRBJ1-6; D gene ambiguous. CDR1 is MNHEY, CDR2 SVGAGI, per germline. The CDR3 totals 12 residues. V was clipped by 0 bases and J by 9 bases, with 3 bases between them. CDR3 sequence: CASSYSGSPLHF. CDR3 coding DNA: TGTGCCAGCAGTTACTCAGGTTCACCCCTCCACTTT.